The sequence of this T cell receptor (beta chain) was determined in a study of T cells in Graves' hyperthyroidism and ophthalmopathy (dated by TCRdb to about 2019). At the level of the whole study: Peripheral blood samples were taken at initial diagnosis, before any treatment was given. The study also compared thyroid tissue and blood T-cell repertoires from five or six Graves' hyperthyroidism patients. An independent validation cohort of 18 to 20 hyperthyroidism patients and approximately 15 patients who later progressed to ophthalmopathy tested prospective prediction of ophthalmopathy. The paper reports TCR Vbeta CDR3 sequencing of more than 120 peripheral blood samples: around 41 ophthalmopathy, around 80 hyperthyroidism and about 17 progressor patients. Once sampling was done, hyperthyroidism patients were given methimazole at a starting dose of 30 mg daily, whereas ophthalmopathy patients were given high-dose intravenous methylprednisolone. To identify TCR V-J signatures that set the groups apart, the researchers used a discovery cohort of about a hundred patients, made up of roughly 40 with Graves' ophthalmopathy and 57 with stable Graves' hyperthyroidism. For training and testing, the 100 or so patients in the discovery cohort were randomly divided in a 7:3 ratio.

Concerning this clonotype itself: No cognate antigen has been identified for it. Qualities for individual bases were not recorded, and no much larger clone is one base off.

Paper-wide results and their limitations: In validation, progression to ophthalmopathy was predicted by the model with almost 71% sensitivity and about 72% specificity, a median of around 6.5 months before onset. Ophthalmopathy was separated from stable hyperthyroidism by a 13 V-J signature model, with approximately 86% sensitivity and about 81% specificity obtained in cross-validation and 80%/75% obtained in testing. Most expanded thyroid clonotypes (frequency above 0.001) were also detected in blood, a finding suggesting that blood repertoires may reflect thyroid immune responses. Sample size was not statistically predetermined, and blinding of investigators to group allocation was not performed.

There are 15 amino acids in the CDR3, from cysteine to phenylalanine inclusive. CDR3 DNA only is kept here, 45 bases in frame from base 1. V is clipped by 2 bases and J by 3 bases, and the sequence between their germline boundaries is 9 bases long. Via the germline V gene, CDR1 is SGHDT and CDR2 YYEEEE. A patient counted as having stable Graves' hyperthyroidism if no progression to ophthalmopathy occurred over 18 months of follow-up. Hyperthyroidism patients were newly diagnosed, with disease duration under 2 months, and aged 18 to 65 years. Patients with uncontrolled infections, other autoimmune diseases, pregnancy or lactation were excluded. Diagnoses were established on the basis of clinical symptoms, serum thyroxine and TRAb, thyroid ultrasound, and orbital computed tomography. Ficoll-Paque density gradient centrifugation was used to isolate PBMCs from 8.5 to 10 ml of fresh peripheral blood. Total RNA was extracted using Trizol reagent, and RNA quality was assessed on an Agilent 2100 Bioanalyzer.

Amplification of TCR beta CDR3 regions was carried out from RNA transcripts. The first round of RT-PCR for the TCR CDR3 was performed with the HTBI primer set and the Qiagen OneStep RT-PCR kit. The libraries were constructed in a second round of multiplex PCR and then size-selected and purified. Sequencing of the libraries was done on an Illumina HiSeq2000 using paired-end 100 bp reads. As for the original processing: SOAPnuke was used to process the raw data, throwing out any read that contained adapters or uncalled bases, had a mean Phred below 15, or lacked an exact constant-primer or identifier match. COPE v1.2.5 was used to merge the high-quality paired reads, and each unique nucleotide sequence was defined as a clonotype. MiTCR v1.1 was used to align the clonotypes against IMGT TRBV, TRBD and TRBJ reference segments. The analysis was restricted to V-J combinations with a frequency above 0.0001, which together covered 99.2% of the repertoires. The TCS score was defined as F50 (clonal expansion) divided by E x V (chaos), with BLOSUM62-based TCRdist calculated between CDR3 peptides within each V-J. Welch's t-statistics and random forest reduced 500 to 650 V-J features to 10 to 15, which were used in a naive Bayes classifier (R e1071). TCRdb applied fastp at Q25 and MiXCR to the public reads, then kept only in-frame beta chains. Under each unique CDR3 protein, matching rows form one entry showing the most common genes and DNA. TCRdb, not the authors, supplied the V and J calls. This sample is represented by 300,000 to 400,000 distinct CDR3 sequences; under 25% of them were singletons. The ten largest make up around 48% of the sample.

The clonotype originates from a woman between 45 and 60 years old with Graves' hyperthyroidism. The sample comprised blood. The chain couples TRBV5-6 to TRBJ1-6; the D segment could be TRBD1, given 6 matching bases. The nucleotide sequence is TGTGCCAGCAGCTTAGGAGGGGGCTATAATTCACCCCTCCACTTT. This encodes CASSLGGGYNSPLHF.